A selection of T cell receptor beta chains follows, all from one sample in a study of regulatory T cells in long-lasting Graves disease. One entry per CDR3 protein, called by TCRdb with MiXCR from the multiplex PCR reads. The sample holds about 430,000 distinct CDR3 sequences, about 15% seen once. Another study also made use of these data, one on T cells in Graves' hyperthyroidism and ophthalmopathy.

This material consisted of peripheral blood mononuclear cells (PBMCs), taken at new diagnosis, from a patient treated with antithyroid drugs. These receptors were obtained from a woman aged 40 to 50 with Graves disease. Each CDR3 is given with its conserved first and last residue. D genes are given only for firm matches. Clone size is not always given. Where it is, it says once, few, many or a class for expanded clones.

V gene	D gene	J gene	clone size	CDR3 protein	CDR3 DNA
TRBV12-3/TRBV12-4	TRBD1	TRBJ2-4	many	CASSRGLGAKNIQYF	TGTGCCAGCAGTAGGGGGCTGGGGGCCAAAAACATTCAGTACTTC
TRBV12-3/TRBV12-4	-	TRBJ1-5	many	CASSLWDQPQHF	TGTGCCAGCAGCTTATGGGATCAGCCCCAGCATTTT
TRBV30	-	TRBJ2-7	many	CAWSPSYEQYF	TGTGCCTGGAGTCCCTCCTACGAGCAGTACTTC
TRBV4-2	-	TRBJ2-1	-	CASSNAGSSNNEQFF	TGTGCCAGCAGCAATGCGGGGAGTTCGAATAATGAGCAGTTCTTC
TRBV6-2/TRBV6-3	TRBD2	TRBJ2-1	few	CASSYSPLAGGIQFF	TGTGCCAGCAGTTACTCCCCTTTAGCGGGGGGGATTCAGTTCTTC
TRBV3-1	TRBD2	TRBJ2-1	-	CASSQVLAVVADEQFF	TGTGCCAGCAGCCAAGTTCTAGCGGTAGTCGCGGATGAGCAGTTCTTC
TRBV19	-	TRBJ1-2	many	CASSIAELNYGYTF	TGTGCCAGTAGTATAGCGGAACTGAACTATGGCTACACCTTC
TRBV28	-	TRBJ2-5	-	CASSRFVRGGQETQYF	TGTGCCAGCAGCCGATTCGTCAGGGGGGGTCAAGAGACCCAGTACTTC
TRBV19	TRBD2	TRBJ2-1	few	CASSMRTSSNEQFF	TGTGCCAGTAGTATGAGGACTAGCAGCAATGAGCAGTTCTTC
TRBV7-9	TRBD1	TRBJ1-4	many	CASSVQGGINEKLFF	TGTGCCAGCAGCGTACAGGGGGGGATTAATGAAAAACTGTTTTTT
TRBV27	TRBD2	TRBJ2-5	many	CASSFSGSRETQYF	TGTGCCAGCAGTTTTAGCGGGAGTAGAGAGACCCAGTACTTC
TRBV28	-	TRBJ1-2	few	CTTGDYGYTF	TGTACAACGGGAGACTATGGCTACACCTTC
TRBV7-9	-	TRBJ2-2	-	CASSPLRNTGELFF	TGTGCCAGCAGCCCCTTGCGGAACACCGGGGAGCTGTTTTTT
TRBV28	-	TRBJ2-7	few	CASSQGPVGVSEQYF	TGCGCCAGCAGCCAAGGGCCCGTCGGAGTCTCCGAGCAGTACTTC
TRBV5-1	-	TRBJ1-5	many	CASSPVTGSDQPQHF	TGCGCCAGCAGCCCGGTAACAGGGAGCGATCAGCCCCAGCATTTT
TRBV27	TRBD1	TRBJ2-2	many	CASSSPEEQGVSGELFF	TGTGCCAGCAGTTCTCCTGAGGAACAGGGGGTCTCCGGGGAGCTGTTTTTT
TRBV10-3	TRBD1	TRBJ1-6	-	CATRGTVESPLHF	TGTGCCACGAGGGGGACAGTCGAATCACCCCTCCACTTT
TRBV5-1	-	TRBJ2-7	few	CASSPLASYEQYF	TGCGCCAGCAGCCCGTTGGCCTCCTACGAGCAGTACTTC